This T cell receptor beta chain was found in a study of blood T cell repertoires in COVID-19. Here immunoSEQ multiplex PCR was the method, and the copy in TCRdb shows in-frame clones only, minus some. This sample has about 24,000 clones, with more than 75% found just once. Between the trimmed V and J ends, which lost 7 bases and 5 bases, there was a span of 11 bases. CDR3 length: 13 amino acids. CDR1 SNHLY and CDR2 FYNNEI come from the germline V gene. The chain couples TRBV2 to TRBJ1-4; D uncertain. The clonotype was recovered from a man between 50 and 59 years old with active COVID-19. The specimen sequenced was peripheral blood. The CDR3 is CASTELINEKLFF. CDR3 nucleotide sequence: TGTGCCAGCACGGAGCTTATCAATGAAAAACTGTTTTTT.